These 29 T cell receptor beta chains originate from one sample sequenced in a study of T-cell reconstitution after alpha-beta-depleted transplantation in children. Preparation of the TCRbeta library involved a method that used unique molecular identifiers. TCRdb itself ran the PCR reads through MiXCR, one entry per CDR3 protein. The top ten hold around 14% of the sample, which has about 190,000 distinct CDR3 sequences, 11% seen once. Specimen: PBMCs, collected before TCRalphabeta/CD19-depleted stem cell transplant. The receptors stem from a boy aged 2 to 10 with acute myeloid leukemia, due to receive a stem cell transplant.

This clonotype was counted at least ten times. This chain links TRBV5-1 with TRBJ2-2; perhaps TRBD1 as D (6 bases). CDR1 and CDR2 (germline): SGHRS, YFSETQ. V was cut by 4 bases and J by 6 bases, with 16 bases left in between. The CDR3 totals 15 residues. CDR3 in DNA: TGCGCCAGCAGCCCGCGTACAGGGTGGGCCGGGGAGCTGTTTTTT. Its translation is CASSPRTGWAGELFF.

A note on this clonotype: This may be a read error, as it is one base from a much larger clone. This sequence joins TRBV20-1 and TRBJ2-1, with a tentative D call TRBD2 (6 bases). The length of the CDR3 is 13 residues. Per germline, CDR1 DFQATT and CDR2 SNEGSKA (reference sequence). DNA of the CDR3: TGCAGTGCTAGAGCGGGGGTTTACAATGAGCAGTCCTTC. The encoded protein is CSARAGVYNEQSF.

This clonotype was seen repeatedly, ten times or more. V usage is TRBV9 and J usage is TRBJ2-3; D may match TRBD1 or TRBD2 (6 bases each). CDR3 length: 17 residues. V was pared by 3 bases and J by 2 bases, with 19 bases between. Germline CDR1 and CDR2: SGDLS and YYNGEE. This CDR3 reads CASSGGHGGSNTDTQYF. The CDR3 DNA reads as TGTGCCAGCAGCGGGGGACACGGGGGCAGCAACACAGATACGCAGTATTTT.

This clonotype was recorded many times. This rearrangement joins TRBV6-2 or TRBV6-3 to TRBJ1-5, with TRBD1 identical over 9 bases. Looked up from germline, CDR1 is MNHEY and CDR2 is SVGEGT. J lost 4 bases, V lost 6 bases, and 7 bases had no gene match. CDR3 length equals 15 residues. As DNA, the CDR3 is TGTGCCAGCAGATCGGGACAGGGAGCAAATCAGCCCCAGCATTTT. Amino acids: CASRSGQGANQPQHF.

This clonotype was counted ten times or more. This sequence joins TRBV12-3 or TRBV12-4 and TRBJ1-1; the D is unclear. The germline V and J ends were trimmed by 2 bases and 5 bases, with 9 bases remaining between them. This CDR3 is built from 13 residues. CDR3 amino acids: CASSLNPGTEAFF. CDR3 bases: TGTGCCAGCAGTTTAAACCCCGGGACTGAAGCTTTCTTT.

The table lists this clonotype with a few counts. The chain recombines TRBV20-1 with TRBJ1-1; 8 positions agree with TRBD1. Germline lookup yields CDR1 DFQATT and CDR2 SNEGSKA (reference sequence). This CDR3 has 16 residues. Germline trimming cut 3 bases from V and 4 bases from J; bases unmatched to any gene: 13. CDR3 nucleotides: TGCAGTGCTAGGGGGTGGTCGGGCAGGGGGCCCACTGAAGCTTTCTTT. It specifies CSARGWSGRGPTEAFF.

This clonotype was detected ten times or more. The CDR3 DNA is TGCGCCAGCAGCGAAAACAGTAACGGCTACACCTTC. Encoded protein: CASSENSNGYTF. V is TRBV5-1 and J is TRBJ1-2; D gene ambiguous. V was shortened by 4 bases and J by 8 bases, with 12 bases between the two germline ends. Germline CDR1 and CDR2: SGHRS and YFSETQ. The CDR3 totals 12 residues.

This clonotype was counted ten times or more. This chain links TRBV5-1 with TRBJ1-2; 8 bases align to TRBD1. Germline V gives CDR1 SGHRS, CDR2 YFSETQ. V shed 4 bases, J shed 8 bases, and the junction held 7 bases outside the gene matches. This CDR3 spans 13 amino acids. The CDR3, as DNA: TGCGCCAGCAGCAGCAGGGGGCGCGTCGGCTACACCTTC. This sequence encodes CASSSRGRVGYTF.

This clonotype was counted ten times or more. The chain recombines TRBV21-1 with TRBJ2-1; TRBD2 is the table's D call, not checked against the DNA. TRBV21-1 is an annotated pseudogene. The CDR3 is made up of 12 amino acids. This chain's CDR3 is CASSKGRDEQFF. The CDR3 DNA reads as TGTGCCAGCAGCAAAGGGAGGGATGAGCAGTTCTTC.

In this sample, this clonotype turned up a few times. This chain connects TRBV27 to TRBJ1-5; D is undetermined. Trimming removed 2 bases at V and 6 bases at J, with 14 bases between. CDR1 MNHEY and CDR2 SMNVEV come from the germline V gene (reference sequence). CDR3 length: 15 amino acids. The CDR3 protein is CASSLEGLAGQPQHF. DNA of the CDR3: TGTGCCAGCAGTTTAGAAGGGCTGGCGGGTCAGCCCCAGCATTTT.

This clonotype came up many times. V usage is TRBV20-1 and J usage is TRBJ1-2, with D tentatively TRBD1 (6 bases). This CDR3 region has 15 residues. Germline CDR1 reads DFQATT; CDR2 reads SNEGSKA (reference sequence). The ends were cut back, 3 bases at V and 2 bases at J, with 16 bases in the middle. The CDR3 region has the DNA TGCAGTGCTAGGAAAGGGTTTAGGGGGAACTATGGCTACACCTTC. Translation: CSARKGFRGNYGYTF.

This chain uses TRBV28 with TRBJ2-7; 11 nucleotides agree with TRBD2. The CDR3 runs 16 residues. Looked up from germline, CDR1 is MDHEN and CDR2 is SYDVKM. The V segment lost 2 bases and the J segment 3 bases; nucleotides outside the gene matches: 6. The CDR3 nucleotides read TGTGCCAGCAGTTTACGGACTAGCGGGCTTTTCTACGAGCAGTACTTC. Translating gives CASSLRTSGLFYEQYF.

This clonotype was detected ten times or more. Mismatch with germline at one junction end may stem from a read error. The chain couples TRBV12-3 or TRBV12-4 to TRBJ2-5; D possibly corresponds to TRBD2 (5 bases). There are 13 residues in the CDR3. CDR3 sequence reads: CASSQNQETGSFF. The CDR3 DNA follows: TGTGCCAGTTCCCAGAACCAAGAGACGGGGTCTTTCTTC.

This clonotype was detected many times. CDR3 in DNA: TGCAGTGGAACAGGGGTACCCGGGACTAGCCGGGATGAGCAGTTCTTC. Its translation is CSGTGVPGTSRDEQFF. The rearrangement links TRBV20-1 to TRBJ2-1; 9 bases map to TRBD2. V was pared by 7 bases and J by 8 bases, with 18 bases of the junction left unmatched. The CDR3 sequence is 16 residues long. Germline CDR1 DFQATT, CDR2 SNEGSKA (reference sequence).

The sample holds many counts of this clonotype. The rearrangement links TRBV7-8 to TRBJ2-5, with D uncertain. The V end was cut by 5 bases, the J end by 2 bases, with 9 bases between. CDR3 length: 13 amino acids. CDR1 is SGHVS, CDR2 FQNEAQ, per germline. The CDR3 DNA reads TGTGCCAGCAGCCCGGCCAGGCAAGAGACCCAGTACTTC. Amino acid sequence: CASSPARQETQYF.

Ten or more counts support this clonotype. This chain joins TRBV5-6 and TRBJ2-5; 7 bases fit TRBD2. V shed 4 bases and J 6 bases; nucleotides not matched to a gene: 6. The CDR3 runs to 13 residues. Germline V CDR1 and CDR2: SGHDT, YYEEEE. This CDR3 reads CASSLTSQKTQYF. The CDR3 DNA sequence: TGTGCCAGCAGCCTGACTAGCCAGAAGACCCAGTACTTC.

This clonotype was picked up many times. The genes are TRBV5-6 and TRBJ1-5, with a tentative D call TRBD1 (5 bases). Germline V lookup: CDR1 SGHDT, CDR2 YYEEEE. This CDR3 has 15 residues. V lost 3 bases, J lost 0 bases, and 10 bases lay in between. CDR3 amino acids: CASSSRGGSNQPQHF. For the CDR3, the DNA is TGTGCCAGCAGCTCTCGGGGGGGTAGCAATCAGCCCCAGCATTTT.

In its sample, this clonotype was seen many times. The chain carries TRBV6-5 and TRBJ1-6, with a possible D match to TRBD1 (5 bases). The CDR3 extends over 14 amino acids. V dropped 7 bases and J dropped 6 bases, with 13 bases sitting between them. Per germline, CDR1 MNHEY and CDR2 SVGAGI. CDR3 sequence reads: CASNWGDRNSPLHF. CDR3 sequence (DNA): TGTGCCAGCAATTGGGGGGACCGTAATTCACCCCTCCACTTT.

This clonotype appeared many times. This chain links TRBV4-1 with TRBJ2-1; TRBD1 matches 9 bases. The CDR3 loop spans 17 amino acids. Germline V gives CDR1 MGHRA, CDR2 YSYEKL. After removal of 3 bases from V and 2 bases from J, the junction contained 8 bases not matched to a gene. CDR3 sequence (DNA): TGCGCCAGCAGCCAGAAACAGGGGGCGAAGACCTACAATGAGCAGTTCTTC. Its translation is CASSQKQGAKTYNEQFF.

In its sample, this clonotype was seen many times. The genes are TRBV6-1 and TRBJ1-3, with TRBD1 matching 7 bases. Germline values: CDR1 MNHNS, CDR2 SASEGT. V shed 11 bases, J shed 4 bases, and the junction held 11 bases outside the gene matches. This CDR3 is built from 14 residues. The CDR3 DNA reads as TGTGCCTGCTCAGGGGGGGTTTTCGGAAACACCATATATTTT. This translates into CACSGGVFGNTIYF.

In its sample, this clonotype was seen many times. The chain is built from TRBV6-5 and TRBJ2-7; a weak D match, TRBD1 (6 bases). This CDR3 is built from 13 residues. V dropped 6 bases and J dropped 3 bases, with 12 bases sitting between them. Germline-derived CDR1 and CDR2 are MNHEY and SVGAGI. The CDR3: CASSRGQFYEQYF. The CDR3 DNA sequence: TGTGCCAGCAGCCGAGGACAGTTCTACGAGCAGTACTTC.

The chain uses TRBV7-6 and TRBJ2-3, with D possibly matching TRBD1 (6 bases). CDR3 length: 18 residues. The ends were cut back, 1 base at V and 2 bases at J, with 19 bases in the middle. Germline loops: CDR1 SGHVS, CDR2 FNYEAQ. The CDR3 region has the DNA TGTGCCAGCAGCTTAGGTTATCGGTACGGACAGAACACAGATACGCAGTATTTT. This translates into CASSLGYRYGQNTDTQYF.

The table lists this clonotype with a few counts. The chain is built from TRBV3-1 and TRBJ2-1; maybe TRBD2 (6 bases). In germline, CDR1 is LGHDT, CDR2 YNNKEL (reference sequence). The V gene lost 11 bases and the J gene lost 0 bases, with 23 bases spanning the gap. The CDR3 covers 17 residues. The CDR3 protein is CASCQVYVAVSYNEQFF. The CDR3 bases are TGTGCCTCCTGCCAAGTTTACGTAGCGGTCTCCTACAATGAGCAGTTCTTC.

This clonotype was detected only a few times. Relative to the germline gene, one junction end is altered; a read error may explain this. The genes are TRBV5-1 and TRBJ1-1; D may be TRBD1 (6 bases). From germline, CDR1 is SGHRS and CDR2 YFSETQ. CDR3 length: 14 amino acids. The CDR3 region is CVSSLLGAGTEAFF. The CDR3 DNA is TGCGTCAGCAGCTTGCTGGGGGCCGGGACTGAAGCTTTCTTT.

There are many counts of this clonotype. Written as DNA, the CDR3 is TGTGCCAGCAGTTTCCCTTACTTAGCCCGCACAGATACGCAGTATTTT. Its translation: CASSFPYLARTDTQYF. The chain has TRBV12-3 or TRBV12-4 and TRBJ2-3; D gene ambiguous. With 3 bases removed from V and 1 base from J, the gap between germline ends came to 14 bases. CDR3 length: 16 residues.

This clonotype was observed at least ten times. This rearrangement joins TRBV15 to TRBJ1-1, with TRBD1 matching 10 bases. V was pared by 5 bases and J by 4 bases, with 7 bases of the junction left unmatched. Looked up from germline, CDR1 is LNHNV and CDR2 is YYDKDF (reference sequence). CDR3 length equals 15 residues. The CDR3 DNA follows: TGTGCCACCAGCCGACGACAGGGGGCCGTCACTGAAGCTTTCTTT. Protein: CATSRRQGAVTEAFF.

This clonotype was seen ten or more times. This chain connects TRBV7-8 to TRBJ2-1; 8 bases fit TRBD2. The CDR3 loop spans 16 amino acids. Per the germline V gene, CDR1 is SGHVS and CDR2 is FQNEAQ. V shed 5 bases and J 7 bases; nucleotides not matched to a gene: 13. The CDR3 DNA follows: TGTGCCAGCAGCCAAACTCGACTAGCGAGGACAAATGAGCAGTTCTTC. Translating gives CASSQTRLARTNEQFF. Complete variable domain (other parts from reference TRBV7-8 and TRBJ2-1): GAGVSQSPRYKVAKRGQDVALRCDPISGHVSLFWYQQALGQGPEFLTYFQNEAQLDKSGLPSDRFFAERPEGSVSTLKIQRTQQEDSAVYLCASSQTRLARTNEQFFGPGTRLTVL.

This clonotype was picked up a small number of times. The CDR3 DNA is TGTGCCAGCGCCGGACAGAGGTATGGCTACACCTTC. This codes for CASAGQRYGYTF. The rearrangement joins TRBV9 to TRBJ1-2; possible D gene TRBD1, 6 bases. The CDR3 contains 12 residues. Between the trimmed V and J ends, which lost 7 bases and 5 bases, there was a span of 12 bases. Germline CDR1 and CDR2: SGDLS and YYNGEE.

Many counts were recorded for this clonotype. The rearrangement joins TRBV5-5 to TRBJ2-1, with D perhaps matching TRBD2 (5 bases). Trimming took off 1 base at V and 4 bases at J, with 9 bases between the two ends. Germline lookup yields CDR1 SGHKS and CDR2 YYEKEE (reference sequence). There are 14 residues in the CDR3. CDR3 bases: TGTGCCAGCAGCTTGCGGGAATCATACAATGAGCAGTTCTTC. Its protein product is CASSLRESYNEQFF.